This T cell receptor (beta chain) was documented in a study of cytomegalovirus exposure and HLA in healthy donors. Comments on this clone: No antigen is known for it.

Germline V gives CDR1 MGHRA, CDR2 YSYEKL. The CDR3 has 14 amino acids. J gave up 2 bases and V 5 bases, and 3 bases lay outside the gene matches. Study-wide findings and caveats: In a later analysis, first-cohort TCR clusters were found to tend to co-occur in the roughly 120 validation repertoires. Some public TCRs appeared in many individuals, while most sequences were rare. Associated with cytomegalovirus, according to the listing, were around 160 TCR beta chains.

While the first cohort had hundreds of subjects, the donors belonged to the separate validation cohort of about 130 subjects. This table comes from immunoSEQ multiplex PCR, and its TCRdb copy is limited to in-frame clones, with some not included. This table has under 250,000 clones, around 78% appearing once. The chain recombines TRBV4-1 with TRBJ2-7; TRBD1 matches at 10 bases. This sequence was found in a woman younger than 30 in good health and CMV-seronegative. What was sequenced was PBMCs. CDR3 sequence reads: CASSSGTGAYEQYF. For the CDR3, the DNA is TGCGCCAGCAGCTCCGGGACAGGGGCCTACGAGCAGTACTTC.